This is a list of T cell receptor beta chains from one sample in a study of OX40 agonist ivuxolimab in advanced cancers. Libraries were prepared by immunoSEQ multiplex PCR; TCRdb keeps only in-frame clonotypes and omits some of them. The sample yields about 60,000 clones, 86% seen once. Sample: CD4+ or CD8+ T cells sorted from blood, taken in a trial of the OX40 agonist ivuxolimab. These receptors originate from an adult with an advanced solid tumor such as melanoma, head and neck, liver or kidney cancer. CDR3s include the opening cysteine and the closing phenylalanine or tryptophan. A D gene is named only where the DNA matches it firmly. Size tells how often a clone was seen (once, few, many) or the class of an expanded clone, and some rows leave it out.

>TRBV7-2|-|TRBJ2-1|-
TGTGCCAGCAGCTTATCCGGGACACAAGGGGGGCAGTTCTTC
CASSLSGTQGGQFF
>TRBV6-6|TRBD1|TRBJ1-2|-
TGTGCCAGCAGTTACGAGGGGGCTAATGGCTACACCTTC
CASSYEGANGYTF
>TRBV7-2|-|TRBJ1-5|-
TGTGCCAGCAGTTTGGACCCGGGGCTTAATCAGCCCCAGCATTTT
CASSLDPGLNQPQHF
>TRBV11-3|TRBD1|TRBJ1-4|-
TGTGCCAGCAGCTTTGTATCAGGGGGTGAAAAACTGTTTTTT
CASSFVSGGEKLFF
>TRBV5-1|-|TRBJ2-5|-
TGCGCCAGCAGCCCAGGGAGGGGGCTTGAGACCCAGTACTTC
CASSPGRGLETQYF
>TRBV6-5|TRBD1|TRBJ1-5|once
TGTGCCAGCAGAAGGACAGGGGGCCATCAGCCCCAGCATTTT
CASRRTGGHQPQHF
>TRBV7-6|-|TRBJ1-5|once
TGTGCCAGCAGCTTACTAAGGGATCAGCCCCAGCATTTT
CASSLLRDQPQHF
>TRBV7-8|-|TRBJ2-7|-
TGTGCCAGCAGCTTTTTAACAGGGAGCGAGCAGTACTTC
CASSFLTGSEQYF
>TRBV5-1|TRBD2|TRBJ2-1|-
TGCGCCAGCAGCCCACAGACTAGCGCGGAGAATGAGCAGTTCTTC
CASSPQTSAENEQFF
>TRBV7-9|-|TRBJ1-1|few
TGTGCCAGCAGCCCGACAGGCGCGCACACTGAAGCTTTCTTT
CASSPTGAHTEAFF
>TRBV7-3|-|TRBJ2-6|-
TGTGCCAGCAGCTTAAGTTCAGGGAGCTCTGGGGCCAACGTCCTGACTTTC
CASSLSSGSSGANVLTF
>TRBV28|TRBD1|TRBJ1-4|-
TGTGCCAGCCGAACAGGGGGCGATGAAAAACTGTTTTTT
CASRTGGDEKLFF
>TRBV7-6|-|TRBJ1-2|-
TGTGCCAGCAGCGCGATGGAACTTTATGGCTACACCTTC
CASSAMELYGYTF
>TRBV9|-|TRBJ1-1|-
TGTGCCAGCGCTCACGGGGCCGGTGGCACTGAAGCTTTCTTT
CASAHGAGGTEAFF
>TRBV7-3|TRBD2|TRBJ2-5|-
TGTGCCAGCAGCCCTCACCTAGCGGGGTCCCAAGAGACCCAGTACTTC
CASSPHLAGSQETQYF
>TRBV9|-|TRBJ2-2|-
TGTGCCAGCAGCGTAGTAGCGGACCCTTTCACCGGGGAGCTGTTTTTT
CASSVVADPFTGELFF
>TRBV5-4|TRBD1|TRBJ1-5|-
TGTGCCAGCAGCCCGGACAGGGGGCTGGATCAGCCCCAGCATTTT
CASSPDRGLDQPQHF
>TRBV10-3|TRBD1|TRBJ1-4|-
TGTGCCATCAGTGCGGGACAGAATGAAAAACTGTTTTTT
CAISAGQNEKLFF
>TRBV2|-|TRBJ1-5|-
TGTGCCAGCAGTGACAGGGTCAGAAGCAATCAGCCCCAGCATTTT
CASSDRVRSNQPQHF
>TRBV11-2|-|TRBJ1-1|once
TGTGCCAGCAGCTTAATGGATACTGAAGCTTTCTTT
CASSLMDTEAFF
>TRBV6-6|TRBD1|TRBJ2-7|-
TGTGCCAGCAGTCGCACCGGGACAGGGGCAAACGAGCAGTACTTC
CASSRTGTGANEQYF
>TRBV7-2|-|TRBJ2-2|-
TGTGCCAGCAGCTTATGGAACACCGGGGAGCTGTTTTTT
CASSLWNTGELFF
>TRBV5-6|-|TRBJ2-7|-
TGTGCCAGCAGGATGAGGGCTCTACGGGGCTACGAGCAGTACTTC
CASRMRALRGYEQYF
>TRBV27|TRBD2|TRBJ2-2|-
TGTGCCAGCAGCAAGACTAGCGGAGATGAGGGGGAGCTGTTTTTT
CASSKTSGDEGELFF
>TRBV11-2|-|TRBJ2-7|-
TGTGCCAGCAGCTTAGGCCCCAGGGGTGGGATCGCCGAGCAGTACTTC
CASSLGPRGGIAEQYF
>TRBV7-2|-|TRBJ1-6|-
TGTGCCAGCAGCTTTTCCAGCGCTAATTCACCCCTCCACTTT
CASSFSSANSPLHF
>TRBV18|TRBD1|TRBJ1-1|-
TGTGCCAGCGGACGACAGGGACAGGGGACCAACACTGAAGCTTTCTTT
CASGRQGQGTNTEAFF
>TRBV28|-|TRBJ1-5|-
TGTGCCACCCAAGGTAGGGATGGGTATTATCAGCCCCAGCATTTT
CATQGRDGYYQPQHF
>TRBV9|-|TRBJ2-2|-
TGTGCCAGCAGCGTAGACCCTTACACCGGGGAGCTGTTTTTT
CASSVDPYTGELFF
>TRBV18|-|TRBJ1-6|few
TGTGCCAGCTCACCCCGAACAGCTAATTCACCCCTCCACTTT
CASSPRTANSPLHF
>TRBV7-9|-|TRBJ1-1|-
TGTGCCAGCAGCTTAGTAGGGGGGAGAAGGACTGAAGCTTTCTTT
CASSLVGGRRTEAFF
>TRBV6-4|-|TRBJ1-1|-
TGTGCCAGCAGTTACGCAGAGAACACTGAAGCTTTCTTT
CASSYAENTEAFF
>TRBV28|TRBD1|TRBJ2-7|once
TGTGCCAGCAGTGTAGGACAGGGGGTCATAGTGCAGTACTTC
CASSVGQGVIVQYF
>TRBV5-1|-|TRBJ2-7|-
TGCGCCAGCAGCCCAACAGACCTTAGCTCCTACGAGCAGTACTTC
CASSPTDLSSYEQYF
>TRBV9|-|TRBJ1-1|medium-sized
TGTGCCAGCAGCACCCGGGAAGGGCTTGAAGCTTTCTTT
CASSTREGLEAFF
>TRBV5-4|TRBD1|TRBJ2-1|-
TGTGCCAGCAGCTTCGGGACAGGGGTGTTCAATGAGCAGTTCTTC
CASSFGTGVFNEQFF
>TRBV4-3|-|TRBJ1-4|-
TGCGCCAGCAGCCCGCGTCCGGCCAATTATGAAAAACTGTTTTTT
CASSPRPANYEKLFF
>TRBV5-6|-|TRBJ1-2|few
TGTGCCAGCAGCCCCGACCTAGGGGGTGGCTACACCTTC
CASSPDLGGGYTF